This T cell receptor (beta chain) was identified in a study of CD8 T cells in Susac syndrome. Note on this clonotype: Germline and junction disagree at one end, which may indicate a read error.

RNA amounts of roughly 0.45 to 1 ug underwent reverse transcription with random hexamers. immunoSEQ multiplex PCR amplified TCR beta CDR3 across 54 Vbeta, 13 Jbeta. MiXCR, run by TCRdb on the immunoSEQ multiplex PCR reads, gives a single entry per CDR3 protein. The table includes around 160,000 distinct CDR3 sequences, approximately 93% detected once. The T cells that were sequenced for TCR beta were CD8+ and CD4+ cells from blood. The multiple sclerosis controls consisted of treatment-naive patients with relapsing-remitting disease, either stable or active. Purification of the CD8+ and CD4+ T cells relied on negative isolation, and TEMRA cells underwent FACS enrichment. The CDR3 runs to 11 residues. CDR1 is MDHEN, CDR2 SYDVKM, per germline.

The TCR comes from a human donor with multiple sclerosis. The chain recombines TRBV28 with TRBJ1-2; TRBD1 matches at 7 bases. The sequenced sample was CD4+ T cells from PBMCs. The CDR3 is CASSSPDRNAF. The DNA for the CDR3 is TGTGCCAGCAGTTCCCCGGACAGGAACGCCTTC.